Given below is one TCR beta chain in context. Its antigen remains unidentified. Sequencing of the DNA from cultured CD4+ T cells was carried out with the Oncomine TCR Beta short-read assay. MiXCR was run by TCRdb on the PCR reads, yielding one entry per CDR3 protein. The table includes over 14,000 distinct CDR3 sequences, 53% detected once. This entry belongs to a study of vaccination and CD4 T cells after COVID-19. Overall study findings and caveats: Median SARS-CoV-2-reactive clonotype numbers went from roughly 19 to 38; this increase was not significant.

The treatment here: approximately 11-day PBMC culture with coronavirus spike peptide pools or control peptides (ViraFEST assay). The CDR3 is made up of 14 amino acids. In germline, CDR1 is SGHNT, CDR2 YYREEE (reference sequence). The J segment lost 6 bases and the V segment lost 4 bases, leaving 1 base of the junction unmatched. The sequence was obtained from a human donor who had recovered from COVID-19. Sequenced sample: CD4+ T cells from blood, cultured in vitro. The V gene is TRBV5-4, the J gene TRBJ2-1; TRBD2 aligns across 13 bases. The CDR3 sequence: CASSRTSGSNEQFF. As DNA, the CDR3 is TGTGCCAGCAGCCGGACTAGCGGGAGCAATGAGCAGTTCTTC. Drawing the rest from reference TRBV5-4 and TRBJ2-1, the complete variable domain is ETGVTQSPTHLIKTRGQQVTLRCSSQSGHNTVSWYQQALGQGPQFIFQYYREEENGRGNFPPRFSGLQFPNYSSELNVNALELDDSALYLCASSRTSGSNEQFFGPGTRLTVL.